These T cell receptor beta chains were read from a single sample in a study of blood T cell repertoires in COVID-19. Clones were sequenced by immunoSEQ multiplex PCR, and TCRdb holds only the in-frame ones, with some missing. The repertoire holds about 140,000 clones, 85% to 90% seen once, with approximately 11% in the top ten. Sequencing was done on a sample of peripheral blood. The receptors were gathered from a woman older than 75 with acute or convalescent COVID-19. The CDR3 runs from the conserved cysteine through the conserved F or W. A D gene is named only where the DNA matches it firmly. Not every row has a clone size; where given, it reads once, few, many or a size class.

V gene	J gene	clone size	D gene	CDR3 DNA	CDR3 protein
TRBV19	TRBJ1-6	-	-	TGTGCCAGTAGCCCTTCAGGAGGGGAGGAATCACCCCTCCACTTT	CASSPSGGEESPLHF
TRBV18	TRBJ2-1	-	-	TGTGCCAGCTCAAACCAGGGAAGGAGCTTCTACAATGAGCAGTTCTTC	CASSNQGRSFYNEQFF
TRBV2	TRBJ1-2	once	-	TGTGCCAGCAGTACAGCTAACTATGGCTACACCTTC	CASSTANYGYTF
TRBV6-5	TRBJ1-1	-	-	TGTGCCAGCAGTTACCGGGGGGCTGAAGCTTTCTTT	CASSYRGAEAFF
TRBV11-2	TRBJ1-2	-	TRBD1	TGTGCCAGCAGGGACGAGAGGGGGCCAGGGGGTGGCTACACCTTC	CASRDERGPGGGYTF
TRBV19	TRBJ1-4	-	-	TGTGCCAGTAGTATAACGGGGAACAATGAAAAACTGTTTTTT	CASSITGNNEKLFF
TRBV3-1/TRBV3-2	TRBJ2-3	-	TRBD2	TGTGCCAGCAGCTACAGGTCGGAGACTAGCGGGGAGACAGATACGCAGTATTTT	CASSYRSETSGETDTQYF
TRBV7-9	TRBJ1-1	-	TRBD1	TGTGCCAGCAGCCCGTGGGACAGTATGAACACTGAAGCTTTCTTT	CASSPWDSMNTEAFF
TRBV11-2	TRBJ1-2	-	-	TGTGCCAGCAGCTTAGCACAGGGCTATGGCTACACCTTC	CASSLAQGYGYTF
TRBV5-8	TRBJ1-1	-	-	TGTGCCAGCAGCTTGGTTTTGGGGAGGGCTTTCTTT	CASSLVLGRAFF
TRBV7-2	TRBJ2-7	-	-	TGTGCCAGCAGCTTAGATCGGCAGGGTATCTACGAGCAGTACTTC	CASSLDRQGIYEQYF
TRBV7-9	TRBJ2-7	-	-	TGTGCCAGCAGCTTAGTCGACAGGTCTGAGCAGTACTTC	CASSLVDRSEQYF
TRBV11-2	TRBJ1-2	-	-	TGTGCCAGCAGCTTACGGACAGCCCCCTATGGCTACACCTTC	CASSLRTAPYGYTF
TRBV28	TRBJ1-4	-	TRBD1	TGTGCCACGGGGACAGGGGGTGAAAAACTGTTTTTT	CATGTGGEKLFF
TRBV2	TRBJ2-1	-	TRBD1	TGTGCCAGCGGGAGACAGGGGCTGAGCTCCTACAATGAGCAGTTCTTC	CASGRQGLSSYNEQFF
TRBV3-1/TRBV3-2	TRBJ2-7	-	-	TGTGCCAGCAGCCAAGATTTGCGGGTACGATCTTACGAGCAGTACTTC	CASSQDLRVRSYEQYF
TRBV6-1	TRBJ2-1	-	TRBD2	TGTGCCAGCAGTCAAGCGGGGGGGTACTACAATGAGCAGTTCTTC	CASSQAGGYYNEQFF
TRBV20-1	TRBJ1-1	-	-	TGCAGTGCCCGTGGGGGGGGTGAAGCTTTCTTT	CSARGGGEAFF
TRBV3-1/TRBV3-2	TRBJ1-2	-	-	TGTGCCAGCAGCCAAGAACATACAGGGTACCCTAACTATGGCTACACCTTC	CASSQEHTGYPNYGYTF
TRBV3-1/TRBV3-2	TRBJ2-3	-	TRBD2	TGTGCCAGCAGCTTCGGGGGGGCCCGTACAGATACGCAGTATTTT	CASSFGGARTDTQYF
TRBV10-1	TRBJ2-3	-	TRBD2	TGCGCCAGCAGTGAGGCCAGCGGGGGGCCTCTAACGCAGTATTTT	CASSEASGGPLTQYF
TRBV7-2	TRBJ1-1	-	-	TGTGCCAGCAGTGCAGCGGTGACTGAAGCTTTCTTT	CASSAAVTEAFF
TRBV20-1	TRBJ2-5	-	-	TGCAGTGCTAAGAGAGGGGAGACCCAGTACTTC	CSAKRGETQYF
TRBV5-1	TRBJ1-4	-	TRBD1	TGCGCCAGCAGCTCACAGGGGGCATCTGAAAAACTGTTTTTT	CASSSQGASEKLFF
TRBV30	TRBJ1-1	-	-	TGTGCCTGGAGTACAGGAAGCAAGGCTTTCTTT	CAWSTGSKAFF
TRBV5-1	TRBJ1-2	-	TRBD1	TGCGCCAGCAGCACCGGACAGGGACTCTATGGCTACACCTTC	CASSTGQGLYGYTF
TRBV6-1	TRBJ1-5	-	-	TGTGCCAGCAGTGAAGCTTGGAGCTTTCAGCCCCAGCATTTT	CASSEAWSFQPQHF
TRBV30	TRBJ2-2	-	-	TGTGCCTGGAGTGTACAGACCGGGGAGCTGTTTTTT	CAWSVQTGELFF
TRBV6-5	TRBJ1-6	-	TRBD1	TGTGCCACCACAAAGACAGGGGGTTATAATTCACCCCTCCACTTT	CATTKTGGYNSPLHF
TRBV3-1/TRBV3-2	TRBJ1-2	-	TRBD1	TGTGCCAGCAGCCAGGCAGGGGGCGCGGTAGAGACCTTC	CASSQAGGAVETF
TRBV11-2	TRBJ2-1	-	TRBD2	TGTGCCAGCAGCCAGACTAGCGGGGGATACTACTACAATGAGCAGTTCTTC	CASSQTSGGYYYNEQFF
TRBV5-1	TRBJ2-4	-	TRBD2	TGCGCCAGCAGCTTGTTCGGGGGGGCCGACATTCAGTACTTC	CASSLFGGADIQYF
TRBV6-5	TRBJ2-3	-	TRBD2	TGTGCCAGCAAAAGCGGGGGGGCAACAGATACGCAGTATTTT	CASKSGGATDTQYF
TRBV11-3	TRBJ2-6	-	-	TGTGCCAGCAGCCCGGACAGCTCTGGGGCCAACGTCCTGACTTTC	CASSPDSSGANVLTF
TRBV18	TRBJ1-4	-	-	TGTGCCAGCTCACCCCTGCCCGACAGCACCAATGAAAAACTGTTTTTT	CASSPLPDSTNEKLFF
TRBV5-1	TRBJ1-1	once	TRBD1	TGCGCCAGCAGCTTGATTCAGACAGGGCAGAACACTGAAGCTTTCTTT	CASSLIQTGQNTEAFF
TRBV10-1	TRBJ2-1	-	TRBD2	TGCGCCAGCCCCCCGGCGGGGGGCGGGTCCTACAATGAGCAGTTCTTC	CASPPAGGGSYNEQFF
TRBV12-3/TRBV12-4	TRBJ1-2	-	-	TGTGCCAGCAGCCCCCAGGGGTCCCGCACCTTC	CASSPQGSRTF
TRBV6-5	TRBJ1-1	-	TRBD1	TGTGCCAGCAAAACTGACAGGGTGAACACTGAAGCTTTCTTT	CASKTDRVNTEAFF
TRBV5-1	TRBJ2-1	-	-	TGCGCCAGCAGCTTGGCGAGGGATTGGCTCAATGAGCAGTTCTTC	CASSLARDWLNEQFF
TRBV14	TRBJ1-2	-	-	TGTGCCAGCAGCCAAGGACAGGACTATGGCTACACCTTC	CASSQGQDYGYTF
TRBV1	TRBJ2-3	-	-	TGCACCAGCAGCCATAGACATAGCGGGGTAAGCACAGATACGCAGTATTTT	CTSSHRHSGVSTDTQYF
TRBV19	TRBJ2-2	few	-	TGTGCCAGTAGTATAGCCGGTTGGGCATACGGGGAGCTGTTTTTT	CASSIAGWAYGELFF
TRBV2	TRBJ1-1	-	-	TGTGCCAGAACATTGAGGCCTATGAACACTGAAGCTTTCTTT	CARTLRPMNTEAFF
TRBV5-1	TRBJ2-1	-	TRBD2	TGCGCCAGCAGCGCTAGCGGGGGGAGCTCCTACAATGAGCAGTTCTTC	CASSASGGSSYNEQFF
TRBV5-1	TRBJ2-7	-	TRBD1	TGCGCCAGCAGCTTGTTCTCCGGACAGGGCAGCTCCTACGAGCAGTACTTC	CASSLFSGQGSSYEQYF
TRBV7-2	TRBJ1-1	-	-	TGTGCCAGCAGCCGGCGGGGCCGTCCGGAGGCTTTCTTT	CASSRRGRPEAFF
TRBV2	TRBJ1-1	-	TRBD1	TGTGCCAGCACCAGAGGACAGGGGAACACTGAAGCTTTCTTT	CASTRGQGNTEAFF